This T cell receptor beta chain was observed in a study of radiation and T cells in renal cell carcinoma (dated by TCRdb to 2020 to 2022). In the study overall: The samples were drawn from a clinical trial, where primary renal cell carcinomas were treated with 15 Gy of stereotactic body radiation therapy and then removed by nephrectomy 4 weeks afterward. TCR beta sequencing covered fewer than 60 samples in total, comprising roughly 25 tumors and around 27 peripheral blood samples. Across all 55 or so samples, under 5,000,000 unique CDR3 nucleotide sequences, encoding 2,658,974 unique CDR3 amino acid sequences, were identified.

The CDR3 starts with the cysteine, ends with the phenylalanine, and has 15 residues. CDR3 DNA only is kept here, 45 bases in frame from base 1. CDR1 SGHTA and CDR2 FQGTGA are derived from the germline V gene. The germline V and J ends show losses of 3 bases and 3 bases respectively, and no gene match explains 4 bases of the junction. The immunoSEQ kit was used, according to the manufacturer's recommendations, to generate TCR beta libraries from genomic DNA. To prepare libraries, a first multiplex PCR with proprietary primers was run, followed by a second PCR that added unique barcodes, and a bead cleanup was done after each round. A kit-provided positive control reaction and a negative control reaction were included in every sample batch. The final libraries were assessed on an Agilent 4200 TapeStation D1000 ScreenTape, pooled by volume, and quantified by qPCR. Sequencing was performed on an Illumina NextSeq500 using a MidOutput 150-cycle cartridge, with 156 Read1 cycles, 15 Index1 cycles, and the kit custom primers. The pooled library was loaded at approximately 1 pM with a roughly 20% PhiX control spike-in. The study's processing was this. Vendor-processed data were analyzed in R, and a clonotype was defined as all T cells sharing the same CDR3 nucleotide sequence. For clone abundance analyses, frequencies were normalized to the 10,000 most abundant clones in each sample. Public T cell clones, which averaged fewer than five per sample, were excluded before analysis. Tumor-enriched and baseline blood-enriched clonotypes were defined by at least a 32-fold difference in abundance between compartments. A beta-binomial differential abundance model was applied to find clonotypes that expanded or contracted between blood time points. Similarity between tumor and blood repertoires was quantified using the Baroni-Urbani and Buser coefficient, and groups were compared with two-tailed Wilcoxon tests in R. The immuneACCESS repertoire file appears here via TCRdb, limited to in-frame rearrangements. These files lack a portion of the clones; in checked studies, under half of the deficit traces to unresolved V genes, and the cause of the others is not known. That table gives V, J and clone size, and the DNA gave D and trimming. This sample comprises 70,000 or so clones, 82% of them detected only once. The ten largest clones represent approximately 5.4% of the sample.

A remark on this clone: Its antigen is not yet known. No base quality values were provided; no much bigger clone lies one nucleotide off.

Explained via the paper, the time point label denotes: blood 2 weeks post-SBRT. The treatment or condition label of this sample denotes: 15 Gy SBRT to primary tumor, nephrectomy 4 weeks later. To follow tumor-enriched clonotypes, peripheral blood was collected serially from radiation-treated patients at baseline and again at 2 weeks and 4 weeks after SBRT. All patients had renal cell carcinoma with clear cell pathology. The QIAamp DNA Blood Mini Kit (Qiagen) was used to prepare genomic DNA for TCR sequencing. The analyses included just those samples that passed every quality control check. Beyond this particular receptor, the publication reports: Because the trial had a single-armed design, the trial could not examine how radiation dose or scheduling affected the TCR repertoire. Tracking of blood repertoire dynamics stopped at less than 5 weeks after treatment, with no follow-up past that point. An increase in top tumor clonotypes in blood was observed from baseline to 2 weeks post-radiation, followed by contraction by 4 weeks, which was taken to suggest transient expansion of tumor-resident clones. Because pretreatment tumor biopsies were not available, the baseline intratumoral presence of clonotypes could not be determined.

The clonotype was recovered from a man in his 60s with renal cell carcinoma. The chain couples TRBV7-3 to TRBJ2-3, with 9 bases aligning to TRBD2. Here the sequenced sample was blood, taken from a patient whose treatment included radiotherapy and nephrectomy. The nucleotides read TGTGCCAGCAGCTTTAGCGGGAGTAAGACAGATACGCAGTATTTT. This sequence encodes CASSFSGSKTDTQYF.